These 23 T cell receptor beta chains were all obtained from the same sample, sequenced in a study of blood T cell repertoires in COVID-19. Produced via immunoSEQ multiplex PCR; TCRdb's table is partial and in-frame only. The table records under 200,000 clones, approximately 88% of them present only once. Specimen: PBMCs or T cells enriched from blood (not recorded which). The source of these receptors is a woman younger than 30 who had recovered from COVID-19.

The chain couples TRBV7-9 to TRBJ2-7, with 14 bases identical to TRBD2. The CDR3 totals 14 residues. Germline V gene lookup returns CDR1 SEHNR and CDR2 FQNEAQ (reference sequence). The V gene end was trimmed by 8 bases and the J gene end by 4 bases; junction bases not matched to a gene: 4. This CDR3 reads CASGTSGGGYEQYF. CDR3 DNA: TGTGCCAGCGGGACTAGCGGGGGAGGTTACGAGCAGTACTTC.

This rearrangement joins TRBV7-9 to TRBJ2-3; 7 bases are shared with TRBD1. Germline V CDR1 and CDR2: SEHNR, FQNEAQ (reference sequence). With 2 bases clipped from V and 1 base from J, the junction kept 6 bases outside the gene matches. The CDR3 covers 16 residues. The CDR3 loop reads CASSLRGLVGTDTQYF. Written as DNA, the CDR3 is TGTGCCAGCAGCTTAAGGGGGCTGGTGGGCACAGATACGCAGTATTTT.

This clone was counted only a few times. This chain links TRBV6-6 with TRBJ2-1, with 8 bases aligning to TRBD2. Germline assignment: CDR1 MNHNY and CDR2 SVGAGI (reference sequence). V lost 5 bases to trimming and J lost 6 bases; unmatched junction nucleotides: 12. The CDR3 is 16 amino acids. In nucleotides, the CDR3 is TGTGCCAGCAGTCGACCATCGGGGGGGCCGGTCAATGAGCAGTTCTTC. Protein product: CASSRPSGGPVNEQFF.

The chain uses TRBV12-2 and TRBJ1-4; TRBD1 was called by the table and not checked on the DNA. TRBV12-2 counts as a pseudogene. The CDR3 covers 18 residues. CDR3 region: CASRFLLARGQGGEKLFF. In DNA, the CDR3 is TGTGCAAGTCGCTTCCTCCTGGCACGGGGACAGGGTGGAGAAAAACTGTTTTTT.

This clone was seen a single time. V usage is TRBV6-2 or TRBV6-3 and J usage is TRBJ2-7; D may be TRBD1 (6 bases). The germline V gene has CDR1 MNHEY and CDR2 SVGEGT. V was trimmed by 4 bases and J by 0 bases, leaving 16 bases between them. The CDR3 totals 16 residues. Here the CDR3 reads CASSFSRGVSSYEQYF. In nucleotides, the CDR3 is TGTGCCAGCAGTTTTAGCAGGGGCGTCAGCTCCTACGAGCAGTACTTC.

The V call is TRBV5-1, the J call TRBJ2-3; 11 bases agree with TRBD2. The length of the CDR3 is 12 residues. Germline V lookup: CDR1 SGHRS, CDR2 YFSETQ. V was pared by 8 bases and J by 7 bases, with 3 bases of the junction left unmatched. CDR3 in amino acids: CASSSGGNTQYF. In DNA form, the CDR3 reads TGCGCCAGTTCTAGCGGGGGGAATACGCAGTATTTT.

This clone was observed a few times. V usage is TRBV19 and J usage is TRBJ2-2, with 10 bases identical to TRBD2. CDR3 length: 14 residues. CDR1 and CDR2 from the germline V gene are LNHDA and SQIVND (reference sequence). Germline trimming cut 8 bases from V and 6 bases from J; bases unmatched to any gene: 6. The CDR3 here is CASGSGGASGELFF. The CDR3 DNA is TGTGCCAGTGGGAGCGGGGGGGCGTCCGGGGAGCTGTTTTTT.

This chain joins TRBV5-4 and TRBJ1-2; 8 bases align to TRBD1. Germline assignment: CDR1 SGHNT and CDR2 YYREEE (reference sequence). The J segment lost 3 bases and the V segment lost 3 bases, leaving 10 bases of the junction unmatched. The CDR3 runs to 16 residues. This CDR3 is CASSSSGQGMDYGYTF. CDR3 DNA sequence: TGTGCCAGCAGCTCTAGTGGACAGGGAATGGACTATGGCTACACCTTC.

V usage is TRBV28 and J usage is TRBJ2-7; TRBD1 aligns across 7 bases. From germline, CDR1 is MDHEN and CDR2 SYDVKM. Trimming took 6 bases from V and 4 from J; bases not matched to a gene: 9. The CDR3 covers 14 residues. Written as DNA, the CDR3 is TGTGCCAGCAGGTCCGGGACAGCTTCATACGAGCAGTACTTC. It encodes CASRSGTASYEQYF.

The chain recombines TRBV2 with TRBJ1-5, with D maybe TRBD1 (6 bases). Germline V gives CDR1 SNHLY, CDR2 FYNNEI. V was trimmed by 0 bases and J by 4 bases, leaving 7 bases between them. This CDR3 region has 14 residues. The CDR3 DNA sequence: TGTGCCAGCAGTGAAGCGGACAGAAATCAGCCCCAGCATTTT. Protein: CASSEADRNQPQHF.

V and J are TRBV13 and TRBJ1-3, with a possible D match to TRBD1 (5 bases). From germline, CDR1 is PRHDT and CDR2 FYEKMQ (reference sequence). The CDR3 has 15 residues. The V and J ends lost 5 bases and 3 bases respectively, with 14 bases between them. CDR3 residues: CASSPRGGDGNTIYF. CDR3 coding DNA: TGTGCCAGCAGCCCCCGGGGAGGGGATGGAAACACCATATATTTT. The whole variable domain, remainder taken from reference TRBV13 and TRBJ1-3, is AAGVIQSPRHLIKEKRETATLKCYPIPRHDTVYWYQQGPGQDPQFLISFYEKMQSDKGSIPDRFSAQQFSDYHSELNMSSLELGDSALYFCASSPRGGDGNTIYFGEGSWLTVV.

This clone is a singleton in its sample. The chain carries TRBV2 and TRBJ2-1, with 7 positions matching TRBD1. Germline lookup yields CDR1 SNHLY and CDR2 FYNNEI. V trimming: 8 bases; J trimming: 8 bases; junction bases outside the gene matches: 12. This CDR3 spans 14 amino acids. The CDR3 loop is CASRHPDRRDEQFF. The CDR3 DNA follows: TGTGCCAGCCGACACCCGGACAGGAGAGATGAGCAGTTCTTC. The variable domain in full, completed from reference TRBV2 and TRBJ2-1, reads EPEVTQTPSHQVTQMGQEVILRCVPISNHLYFYWYRQILGQKVEFLVSFYNNEISEKSEIFDDQFSVERPDGSNFTLKIRSTKLEDSAMYFCASRHPDRRDEQFFGPGTRLTVL.

Here the CDR3 reads CASSDSASSYNSPLHF. As DNA, the CDR3 is TGTGCCAGCAGTGACTCAGCGAGCTCCTATAATTCACCCCTCCACTTT. The rearrangement uses TRBV25-1 and TRBJ1-6; D not certain. V was clipped by 3 bases and J by 0 bases, with 9 bases between them. The CDR3 is 16 amino acids. From germline, CDR1 is MGHDK and CDR2 SYGVNS. Filled out from reference TRBV25-1 and TRBJ1-6, the complete variable domain reads EADIYQTPRYLVIGTGKKITLECSQTMGHDKMYWYQQDPGMELHLIHYSYGVNSTEKGDLSSESTVSRIRTEHFPLTLESARPSHTSQYLCASSDSASSYNSPLHFGNGTRLTVT.

The V and J genes are TRBV29-1 and TRBJ2-3, with TRBD2 matching 12 bases. This CDR3 region has 17 residues. The germline gives CDR1 SQVTM, CDR2 ANQGSEA. The ends lost 1 base at V and 3 bases at J; junction bases unmatched: 8. The CDR3 loop reads CSVEVLRTSGVTDTQYF. CDR3 DNA: TGCAGCGTTGAAGTCCTCAGGACTAGCGGGGTAACAGATACGCAGTATTTT.

This chain connects TRBV10-3 to TRBJ1-2; TRBD1 is a possible D gene (5 bases). The CDR3 consists of 15 residues. Trimming removed 0 bases at V and 7 bases at J, with 15 bases between. Germline-derived CDR1 and CDR2 are ENHRY and SYGVKD. CDR3 residues: CAISESETVFGGYTF. The CDR3 nucleotides are TGTGCCATCAGTGAGTCGGAGACAGTCTTCGGTGGCTACACCTTC.

The chain combines TRBV24-1 with TRBJ1-2; D ambiguous. Germline CDR1 KGHDR, CDR2 SFDVKD. The CDR3 totals 14 residues. Trimming pared 4 bases from V and 4 bases from J, leaving 12 bases between. The CDR3 is CATSDPGRRYGYTF. CDR3 bases: TGTGCCACCAGTGACCCCGGGAGGCGCTATGGCTACACCTTC.

This clone was seen only once. The chain carries TRBV6-6 and TRBJ1-1; perhaps TRBD1 as D (6 bases). Germline V gene data show CDR1 as MNHNY and CDR2 as SVGAGI (reference sequence). The ends were cut back, 7 bases at V and 4 bases at J, with 13 bases in the middle. The CDR3 runs 13 residues. The CDR3 loop is CASNQGMATEAFF. Written as DNA, the CDR3 is TGTGCCAGCAATCAGGGGATGGCCACTGAAGCTTTCTTT.

The gene calls are TRBV6-6 and TRBJ2-7; D call uncertain. Trimming cost V 11 bases and J 6 bases, with 14 bases left between them. This CDR3 comprises 11 residues. Germline-derived CDR1 and CDR2 are MNHNY and SVGAGI (reference sequence). This chain's CDR3 is CAGAGNGEQYF. The CDR3 DNA reads as TGTGCCGGCGCAGGCAACGGCGAGCAGTACTTC.

V is TRBV12-3 or TRBV12-4 and J is TRBJ1-2; 9 bases fit TRBD1. V lost 5 bases, J lost 5 bases, and 3 bases stayed unmatched. The CDR3 is 13 residues long. The CDR3 DNA follows: TGTGCCAGCAGTCAGGGACAGGGATATGGCTACACCTTC. This gives the protein CASSQGQGYGYTF.

The chain carries TRBV5-5 and TRBJ1-2; D not resolved. Germline assignment: CDR1 SGHKS and CDR2 YYEKEE (reference sequence). The germline V and J ends were trimmed by 0 bases and 4 bases, with 13 bases remaining between them. This CDR3 region has 15 residues. The CDR3, as DNA: TGTGCCAGCAGCTTGGAGGGAGACGGCCCCTATGGCTACACCTTC. It encodes CASSLEGDGPYGYTF.

The gene calls are TRBV5-1 and TRBJ1-3; 9 nucleotides line up with TRBD1. The J segment lost 0 bases and the V segment lost 0 bases, leaving 1 base of the junction unmatched. Per germline, CDR1 SGHRS and CDR2 YFSETQ. This CDR3 has 16 amino acids. The CDR3 sequence: CASSLEQGASGNTIYF. The CDR3 bases are TGCGCCAGCAGCTTGGAACAGGGGGCCTCTGGAAACACCATATATTTT.

The chain joins TRBV4-1 to TRBJ2-1; 9 bases are a match to TRBD2. J was trimmed by 7 bases and V by 0 bases; bases with no gene match: 10. This CDR3 comprises 17 residues. Germline V gene data show CDR1 as MGHRA and CDR2 as YSYEKL. The CDR3 DNA reads as TGCGCCAGCAGCCAAGATTTTGAGCGGGGGGTAAGGAATGAGCAGTTCTTC. Protein sequence: CASSQDFERGVRNEQFF.

V and J are TRBV27 and TRBJ1-2; no clear D gene. There are 15 residues in the CDR3. The germline V and J ends were trimmed by 3 bases and 6 bases, with 17 bases remaining between them. The germline gives CDR1 MNHEY, CDR2 SMNVEV (reference sequence). CDR3 protein: CASSFRWAGQNGYTF. The CDR3 DNA is TGTGCCAGCAGTTTTCGGTGGGCGGGCCAGAATGGCTACACCTTC.